Below, 27 T cell receptor beta chains from the same sample are listed, as sequenced in a study of identical twins. One entry per CDR3 protein results from TCRdb running MiXCR on the 5' RACE reads. Of hundreds of thousands of distinct CDR3 sequences listed, roughly 8.6% are singletons. These same records also appear under a second study, on yellow fever vaccine responses in identical twins.

The sequenced sample was memory (CD45RO+) T cells sorted from blood. All receptors derive from a woman aged 18 to 35 in good health.

A single count supports this clonotype. The chain combines TRBV28 with TRBJ2-7, with TRBD1 identical over 7 bases. The J segment lost 5 bases and the V segment lost 4 bases, leaving 14 bases of the junction unmatched. Germline-derived CDR1 and CDR2 are MDHEN and SYDVKM. CDR3 length: 16 residues. CDR3 residues: CASSYGQALWGNEQYV. As DNA, the CDR3 is TGTGCCAGCAGTTACGGACAGGCCCTCTGGGGGAACGAGCAGTACGTC.

This clonotype was observed a handful of times. The J gene is TRBJ1-1, the V gene TRBV7-8; unclear D gene. The CDR3 is made up of 15 amino acids. V was cut by 5 bases and J by 0 bases, with 13 bases left in between. Per germline, CDR1 SGHVS and CDR2 FQNEAQ. This CDR3 reads CASSQETTVNTEAFF. The CDR3 region has the DNA TGTGCCAGCAGCCAGGAAACCACAGTGAACACTGAAGCTTTCTTT.

This clonotype was counted at least ten times. Relative to the germline gene, one junction end is altered; a read error may explain this. The chain joins TRBV7-9 to TRBJ1-1; no definite D call. This CDR3 spans 13 amino acids. Germline CDR1 SEHNR, CDR2 FQNEAQ (reference sequence). The CDR3 nucleotides read TGTGCCAGCAGCTTAACCGGGGTGACGGCACCTCTCTTT. This codes for CASSLTGVTAPLF.

This clonotype appeared a few times. The rearrangement uses TRBV6-1 and TRBJ2-1, with 13 bases lining up with TRBD2. CDR3 size: 17 residues. CDR1 and CDR2 from the germline V gene are MNHNS and SASEGT. J gave up 3 bases and V 6 bases, and 8 bases lay outside the gene matches. The CDR3 here is CASSRETSGRIYNEQFF. In DNA, the CDR3 is TGTGCCAGCAGCCGAGAGACTAGCGGGAGGATCTACAATGAGCAGTTCTTC.

This clonotype appeared a few times. The chain uses TRBV14 and TRBJ2-5, with 10 positions matching TRBD2. J lost 0 bases, V lost 4 bases, and 5 bases had no gene match. The CDR3 has 16 residues. Per the germline V gene, CDR1 is SGHDN and CDR2 is FVKESK. CDR3 in amino acids: CASSPRLAGHQETQYF. CDR3 nucleotide sequence: TGTGCCAGCAGCCCTAGACTAGCGGGCCACCAAGAGACCCAGTACTTC.

This chain uses TRBV6-1 with TRBJ1-2; 9 positions match TRBD1. Germline loops: CDR1 MNHNS, CDR2 SASEGT. This CDR3 contains 16 residues. V lost 1 base, J lost 3 bases, and 6 bases stayed unmatched. The CDR3 reads CASSEGYRGRDYGYTF. DNA for the CDR3: TGTGCCAGCAGTGAAGGGTACAGGGGGCGCGACTATGGCTACACCTTC.

A few counts support this clonotype. The chain is built from TRBV5-6 and TRBJ2-1; TRBD2 matches 12 bases. Germline-derived CDR1 and CDR2 are SGHDT and YYEEEE. This CDR3 has 16 amino acids. Trimming cost V 4 bases and J 5 bases; bases outside gene matches: 7. The CDR3 reads CASSLQTSGGNNEQFF. The CDR3 DNA sequence: TGTGCCAGCAGCCTTCAGACTAGCGGGGGAAACAATGAGCAGTTCTTC. Complete variable domain (other parts from reference TRBV5-6 and TRBJ2-1): DAGVTQSPTHLIKTRGQQVTLRCSPKSGHDTVSWYQQALGQGPQFIFQYYEEEERQRGNFPDRFSGHQFPNYSSELNVNALLLGDSALYLCASSLQTSGGNNEQFFGPGTRLTVL.

The chain has TRBV19 and TRBJ2-1, with D tentatively TRBD1 (5 bases). CDR1 and CDR2 from the germline V gene are LNHDA and SQIVND (reference sequence). This CDR3 comprises 18 residues. Trimming removed 5 bases from V and 7 bases from J, with 27 bases in between. CDR3 DNA sequence: TGTGCCAGTAGTTCTTCCCCGGTTTCGCAGGGCGGTAGGAATGAGCAGTTCTTC. This gives the protein CASSSSPVSQGGRNEQFF.

The V call is TRBV6-1, the J call TRBJ1-1; the match to TRBD1 covers 7 bases. Per the germline V gene, CDR1 is MNHNS and CDR2 is SASEGT. J gave up 2 bases and V 4 bases, and 10 bases lay outside the gene matches. The CDR3 is 16 amino acids. The CDR3 protein is CASSGSLGQPNTEAFF. CDR3 in DNA: TGTGCCAGCAGTGGAAGTTTGGGACAGCCCAACACTGAAGCTTTCTTT.

The chain carries TRBV5-5 and TRBJ2-7, with TRBD1 identical over 9 bases. The CDR3 runs 16 residues. The junction had 13 bases not matched to a gene; V was cut back by 4 bases and J by 5 bases. CDR1 and CDR2 from the germline V gene are SGHKS and YYEKEE (reference sequence). Written as DNA, the CDR3 is TGTGCCAGCAGCGCTACGTCCGGGACAGGGAACAACGAGCAGTACTTC. The encoded protein is CASSATSGTGNNEQYF.

This clonotype was counted between two and nine times. V usage is TRBV20-1 and J usage is TRBJ2-5, with TRBD2 identical over 10 bases. Germline V CDR1 and CDR2: DFQATT, SNEGSKA (reference sequence). The CDR3 totals 16 residues. V shed 4 bases and J 4 bases; nucleotides not matched to a gene: 12. The DNA of the CDR3 is TGCAGTGCTACCCCCATGCTAGCGGGAGTCTCAGAGACCCAGTACTTC. This gives the protein CSATPMLAGVSETQYF.

As concerns this clonotype: In this CDR3 the conserved last residue, phenylalanine or tryptophan, is missing, so a read error is likely. The V gene is TRBV7-2, the J gene TRBJ1-2, with D tentatively TRBD1 (6 bases). The CDR3 has 16 amino acids. Germline V gene lookup returns CDR1 SGHTA and CDR2 FQGNSA. Trimming took off 0 bases at V and 6 bases at J, with 17 bases between the two ends. Here the CDR3 reads CASSLALGQHGDGYTL. CDR3 in DNA: TGTGCCAGCAGCTTAGCCCTAGGACAGCACGGTGATGGCTACACCTTA.

The table lists this clonotype with many counts. The J gene is TRBJ1-5, the V gene TRBV4-2, with D unresolved. This CDR3 contains 15 residues. Germline lookup yields CDR1 LGHNA and CDR2 YNFKEQ. Between the trimmed V and J ends, which lost 0 bases and 3 bases, there was a span of 9 bases. The CDR3 loop reads CASSQDPGNNQPQHF. The CDR3, as DNA: TGTGCCAGCAGCCAAGATCCAGGAAACAATCAGCCCCAGCATTTT.

This clonotype was recorded many times. The chain links TRBV5-1 to TRBJ2-1; 8 bases fit TRBD2. Germline CDR1 SGHRS, CDR2 YFSETQ. J was trimmed by 0 bases and V by 4 bases; bases with no gene match: 6. This CDR3 has 16 residues. In DNA form, the CDR3 reads TGCGCCAGCAGCACCGGGGGGGGAGCCTCCTACAATGAGCAGTTCTTC. Translated, it gives CASSTGGGASYNEQFF.

This clonotype has at least ten counts. V and J are TRBV5-1 and TRBJ2-1; 9 bases match TRBD2. The J segment lost 4 bases and the V segment lost 4 bases, leaving 9 bases of the junction unmatched. CDR1 and CDR2 (germline): SGHRS, YFSETQ. The CDR3 is made up of 16 amino acids. The CDR3 nucleotides read TGCGCCAGCAGCCCCCTCAGCGGGGGGCGATACAATGAGCAGTTCTTC. Its protein product is CASSPLSGGRYNEQFF.

This clonotype came up a few times. The chain uses TRBV7-9 and TRBJ2-2, with TRBD1 identical over 10 bases. CDR1 and CDR2 (germline): SEHNR, FQNEAQ (reference sequence). The CDR3 is 16 residues long. V trimming: 4 bases; J trimming: 6 bases; junction bases outside the gene matches: 8. CDR3 sequence reads: CASSSATGGISGELFF. Written as DNA, the CDR3 is TGTGCCAGCAGCTCAGCGACAGGGGGCATCTCCGGGGAGCTGTTTTTT.

This clonotype has just a few counts. V is TRBV5-1 and J is TRBJ2-3; 12 bases are shared with TRBD2. Per germline, CDR1 SGHRS and CDR2 YFSETQ. V shed 4 bases and J 2 bases; nucleotides not matched to a gene: 11. There are 18 residues in the CDR3. The CDR3 loop reads CASSPSSGRAPSTDTQYF. The CDR3 DNA is TGCGCCAGCAGCCCTTCTAGCGGGAGGGCCCCTTCCACAGATACGCAGTATTTT.

This clonotype was detected ten times or more. CDR3 loop: CASSLGGGADYGYTF. In DNA, the CDR3 is TGCGCCAGCAGCCTTGGTGGGGGCGCGGACTATGGCTACACCTTC. The chain couples TRBV5-1 to TRBJ1-2; possible D gene TRBD1, 6 bases. The CDR3 totals 15 residues. Germline values: CDR1 SGHRS, CDR2 YFSETQ. The V and J ends lost 4 bases and 3 bases respectively, with 16 bases between them.

The V and J genes are TRBV10-3 and TRBJ2-6; no definite D call. Germline V gene sequence: CDR1 ENHRY, CDR2 SYGVKD. The germline V and J ends were trimmed by 0 bases and 0 bases, with 12 bases remaining between them. There are 18 residues in the CDR3. This CDR3 is CAISESWVGPSGANVLTF. CDR3 nucleotide sequence: TGTGCCATCAGTGAGTCTTGGGTCGGACCCTCTGGGGCCAACGTCCTGACTTTC.

This clonotype has ten or more counts. The J gene is TRBJ2-3, the V gene TRBV4-1; 12 nucleotides line up with TRBD2. The CDR3 runs 16 residues. J was trimmed by 5 bases and V by 4 bases; bases with no gene match: 7. CDR1 and CDR2 from the germline V gene are MGHRA and YSYEKL. CDR3 in amino acids: CASSPSSGGAVDTQYF. Written as DNA, the CDR3 is TGCGCCAGCAGCCCCTCTAGCGGGGGGGCCGTAGATACGCAGTATTTT.

This clonotype was counted a single time. V is TRBV28 and J is TRBJ2-7, with D tentatively TRBD1 (6 bases). The V end was cut by 6 bases, the J end by 0 bases, with 21 bases between. Germline V gene sequence: CDR1 MDHEN, CDR2 SYDVKM. The CDR3 has 17 residues. The CDR3 is CASSKFNGGPSSYEQYF. CDR3 DNA sequence: TGTGCCAGCAGCAAATTTAATGGGGGCCCCAGCTCCTACGAGCAGTACTTC.

In its sample, this clonotype was seen many times. The gene calls are TRBV12-3 or TRBV12-4 and TRBJ2-2; TRBD2 is a possible D gene (6 bases). V lost 3 bases and J lost 6, with 14 bases in between. The CDR3 extends over 15 amino acids. CDR3 sequence (DNA): TGTGCCAGCAGTTTTGTGGGGGGAGGTCCCGGGGAGCTGTTTTTT. As protein: CASSFVGGGPGELFF.

The sample holds many counts of this clonotype. The V gene is TRBV5-1, the J gene TRBJ1-1, with 7 bases identical to TRBD1. Unmatched junction bases numbered 1, after V lost 4 bases and J lost 1 base. Germline CDR1 and CDR2: SGHRS and YFSETQ. The CDR3 contains 13 residues. The CDR3 coding sequence is TGCGCCAGCAGCGGACAGGAGAACACTGAAGCTTTCTTT. Its translation is CASSGQENTEAFF.

J is TRBJ2-3 and V is TRBV2; 12 bases agree with TRBD2. V was clipped by 5 bases and J by 7 bases; unmatched bases: 16. Germline CDR1 SNHLY, CDR2 FYNNEI. This CDR3 is 18 amino acids long. CDR3 nucleotide sequence: TGTGCCAGCAGTCCTACTACGCCTAGCGGGAGGGGTCTTTATACGCAGTATTTT. It specifies CASSPTTPSGRGLYTQYF.

The chain is built from TRBV20-1 and TRBJ2-4, with D uncertain. Trimming left V 6 bases short and J 6 bases short, with 12 bases between. Germline CDR1 DFQATT, CDR2 SNEGSKA (reference sequence). The CDR3 has 12 residues. CDR3 sequence: CSATRALNIQYF. The CDR3 DNA reads as TGCAGTGCAACCCGGGCCCTAAACATTCAGTACTTC.

This clonotype was recorded a few times. The genes are TRBV24-1 and TRBJ2-1; 8 positions match TRBD1. CDR3 length equals 15 residues. J gave up 7 bases and V 2 bases, and 6 bases lay outside the gene matches. CDR1 KGHDR and CDR2 SFDVKD come from the germline V gene. The CDR3 is CATSDSRTGRNEQFF. CDR3 nucleotide sequence: TGTGCCACCAGTGATTCTAGGACAGGGCGGAATGAGCAGTTCTTC.

The chain employs TRBV5-1 and TRBJ1-5, with TRBD1 identical over 8 bases. The CDR3 is 15 residues long. Trimming cost V 4 bases and J 0 bases; bases outside gene matches: 3. Germline lookup yields CDR1 SGHRS and CDR2 YFSETQ. DNA of the CDR3: TGCGCCAGCAGCGGCGGGACAGGTAGCAATCAGCCCCAGCATTTT. Amino acids: CASSGGTGSNQPQHF.